The 7 T cell receptor beta chains given below trace back to one sample, sequenced in a study of T cells after yellow fever vaccination. TCRdb reprocessed the 5' RACE reads with MiXCR, giving one entry per CDR3 protein. The sample contains around 100,000 distinct CDR3 sequences, roughly 8.9% of which appear only once. Here the sequenced sample was CD8+ T cells sorted from PBMCs, taken 45 days after the yellow fever booster vaccination. Source of these receptors: a young man who received the YFV17D yellow fever vaccine.

This clonotype was observed many times. The chain combines TRBV12-3 or TRBV12-4 with TRBJ2-3; 8 bases match TRBD2. Unmatched junction bases numbered 5, after V lost 6 bases and J lost 0 bases. The CDR3 has 15 amino acids. The CDR3 DNA reads TGTGCCAGCAGCGTTTCTAGCGGGAGCACAGATACGCAGTATTTT. Amino acid sequence: CASSVSSGSTDTQYF.

This clonotype was seen many times. The V gene is TRBV7-2, the J gene TRBJ2-7, with D possibly matching TRBD2 (5 bases). The germline gives CDR1 SGHTA, CDR2 FQGNSA. V lost 4 bases to trimming and J lost 2 bases, with 12 bases between them. The CDR3 length is 14 residues. This CDR3 is CASSSTGSPYEQYF. DNA of the CDR3: TGTGCCAGCAGCTCCACGGGGAGTCCCTACGAGCAGTACTTC. Supplemented by reference TRBV7-2 and TRBJ2-7, the full variable domain reads GAGVSQSPSNKVTEKGKDVELRCDPISGHTALYWYRQSLGQGLEFLIYFQGNSAPDKSGLPSDRFSAERTGGSVSTLTIQRTQQEDSAVYLCASSSTGSPYEQYFGPGTRLTVT.

This clonotype was recorded many times. The DNA of the CDR3 is TGTGCCAGCAGTTGGACTAGCGGGGGGAAGGGTTACAATGAGCAGTTCTTC. Translated, it gives CASSWTSGGKGYNEQFF. The chain couples TRBV2 to TRBJ2-1, with 14 bases lining up with TRBD2. The ends lost 5 bases at V and 4 bases at J; junction bases unmatched: 7. The CDR3 is made up of 17 amino acids. Germline V gene data show CDR1 as SNHLY and CDR2 as FYNNEI. Drawing the rest from reference TRBV2 and TRBJ2-1, the complete variable domain is EPEVTQTPSHQVTQMGQEVILRCVPISNHLYFYWYRQILGQKVEFLVSFYNNEISEKSEIFDDQFSVERPDGSNFTLKIRSTKLEDSAMYFCASSWTSGGKGYNEQFFGPGTRLTVL.

The chain has TRBV5-6 and TRBJ2-7; 7 positions match TRBD1. V shed 4 bases, J shed 3 bases, and the junction held 13 bases outside the gene matches. Germline loops: CDR1 SGHDT, CDR2 YYEEEE. CDR3 length equals 16 residues. The CDR3 is CASSMTGTDYIYEQYF. The CDR3, as DNA: TGTGCCAGCAGCATGACCGGGACAGACTACATCTACGAGCAGTACTTC.

The table lists this clonotype with many counts. The chain has TRBV4-1 and TRBJ2-1; D gene uncertain. CDR1 and CDR2 from the germline V gene are MGHRA and YSYEKL. This CDR3 comprises 12 residues. V was cut by 0 bases and J by 3 bases, with 0 bases left in between. The CDR3 DNA reads as TGCGCCAGCAGCCAAGACTACAATGAGCAGTTCTTC. The encoded protein is CASSQDYNEQFF.

This clonotype was detected a few times. This chain connects TRBV6-1 to TRBJ1-5; D is perhaps TRBD1 (6 bases). This CDR3 has 14 amino acids. CDR1 is MNHNS, CDR2 SASEGT, per germline. V was clipped by 6 bases and J by 3 bases, with 12 bases between them. CDR3 sequence reads: CASRTWDINQPQHF. In DNA, the CDR3 is TGTGCCAGCAGAACCTGGGACATCAATCAGCCCCAGCATTTT.

V gene TRBV11-3 combines with J gene TRBJ2-1; the match to TRBD1 covers 8 bases. V shed 9 bases, J shed 4 bases, and the junction held 11 bases outside the gene matches. The V gene's germline CDR1 is SGHNT and CDR2 YENEEA. This CDR3 spans 15 amino acids. The CDR3 here is CARPDTDREYNEQFF. The CDR3 DNA is TGTGCCAGACCGGACACGGACAGGGAATACAATGAGCAGTTCTTC. The full variable domain, rest sourced from reference TRBV11-3 and TRBJ2-1, is EAGVVQSPRYKIIEKKQPVAFWCNPISGHNTLYWYLQNLGQGPELLIRYENEEAVDDSQLPKDRFSAERLKGVDSTLKIQPAELGDSAVYLCARPDTDREYNEQFFGPGTRLTVL.